The 31 T cell receptor beta chains reported below all come from one sample, sequenced in a study of human T cells and chemical hapten exposure. TCRdb ran MiXCR on the RACE reads and lists one entry per CDR3 protein. The sample records just over 350,000 distinct CDR3 sequences, under 6.5% being singletons. The sample's time point: patch test 2, 6 weeks after DPC sensitization. Treatment of the sample: therapeutic diphenylcyclopropenone sensitization with weekly scalp DPC. The sample in question was whole blood, obtained in connection with sensitization to the hapten diphenylcyclopropenone (DPC). Receptor source: a woman younger than 35 with alopecia areata. Some clones in this sample may be carry-over from other donors' samples.

This clonotype occurred a few times. The chain joins TRBV7-2 to TRBJ2-4; tentatively, D is TRBD1 (6 bases). V lost 1 base, J lost 0 bases, and 10 bases lay in between. The CDR3 has 16 residues. From germline, CDR1 is SGHTA and CDR2 FQGNSA. For the CDR3, the DNA is TGTGCCAGCAGCTTAGGACAGGCCCTAGCCAAAAACATTCAGTACTTC. Protein: CASSLGQALAKNIQYF.

This clonotype was observed a few times. One end of the junction fails to match germline, which may point to a read error. The gene calls are TRBV20-1 and TRBJ2-3, with 8 bases fitting TRBD2. The CDR3 loop spans 14 amino acids. In germline, CDR1 is DFQATT, CDR2 SNEGSKA (reference sequence). CDR3 residues: CSAGERGRTDTQYF. The DNA of the CDR3 is TGCAGTGCTGGAGAGCGGGGGCGCACAGATACGCAGTATTTT.

The chain employs TRBV18 and TRBJ1-5, with TRBD1 matching 12 bases. V shed 5 bases, J shed 6 bases, and the junction held 2 bases outside the gene matches. The CDR3 extends over 14 amino acids. The germline CDR1 and CDR2 sequences are KGHSH and LQKENI. The CDR3 DNA follows: TGTGCCAGCTCAGGGGACAGGGGGCGTCAGCCCCAGCATTTT. Its protein is CASSGDRGRQPQHF.

This clonotype occurred many times. The rearrangement joins TRBV28 to TRBJ1-5; 9 bases map to TRBD1. The CDR3 extends over 16 amino acids. After removal of 5 bases from V and 6 bases from J, the junction contained 11 bases not matched to a gene. The germline gives CDR1 MDHEN, CDR2 SYDVKM. The CDR3 here is CASSQEQGALRQPQHF. DNA of the CDR3: TGTGCCAGCAGTCAGGAACAGGGGGCTTTGCGTCAGCCCCAGCATTTT.

There are many counts of this clonotype. The chain links TRBV2 to TRBJ1-5; D not resolved. CDR3 length: 15 amino acids. Trimming pared 5 bases from V and 1 base from J, leaving 12 bases between. CDR1 SNHLY and CDR2 FYNNEI come from the germline V gene. Written as DNA, the CDR3 is TGTGCCAGCAGTACACGGGGAGGGAGCAATCAGCCCCAGCATTTT. Translation gives CASSTRGGSNQPQHF.

On this clonotype itself: A much larger clone is a single base away; this may be a read error. This sequence joins TRBV7-2 and TRBJ2-3, with unresolved D. The germline gives CDR1 SGHTA, CDR2 FQGNSA. The CDR3 length is 12 residues. The V end was cut by 0 bases, the J end by 9 bases, with 7 bases between. As DNA, the CDR3 is TGTGCCAGCAGCTTAGCGTGCATCACGCAGTATTTT. Translating gives CASSLACITQYF.

This chain uses TRBV6-5 with TRBJ2-3; D uncertain. This CDR3 has 12 residues. Trimming took 10 bases from V and 6 from J, leaving 14 bases between them. In germline, CDR1 is MNHEY, CDR2 SVGAGI. For the CDR3, the DNA is TGTGCCACCTCAGGATCGTGGGATACGCAGTATTTT. Translation gives CATSGSWDTQYF.

This clonotype appeared many times. This sequence joins TRBV5-5 and TRBJ2-7, with 9 nucleotides matching TRBD2. V gave up 0 bases and J gave up 0 bases; unmatched junction bases: 10. Germline CDR1 SGHKS, CDR2 YYEKEE (reference sequence). The CDR3 sequence is 18 residues long. The CDR3: CASSLEVSGGVSSYEQYF. The CDR3 bases are TGTGCCAGCAGCTTGGAAGTTAGCGGGGGCGTTAGCTCCTACGAGCAGTACTTC. Using reference TRBV5-5 and TRBJ2-7 for the parts outside the CDR3, the full variable domain is DAGVTQSPTHLIKTRGQQVTLRCSPISGHKSVSWYQQVLGQGPQFIFQYYEKEERGRGNFPDRFSARQFPNYSSELNVNALLLGDSALYLCASSLEVSGGVSSYEQYFGPGTRLTVT.

This clonotype was counted many times. This chain uses TRBV6-5 with TRBJ1-6; D is ambiguous. Germline assignment: CDR1 MNHEY and CDR2 SVGAGI. V gave up 6 bases and J gave up 0 bases, with 12 bases separating them. The CDR3 covers 16 residues. CDR3 sequence reads: CASSLGRISYNSPLHF. CDR3 nucleotides: TGTGCCAGCAGCCTAGGCCGTATCTCCTATAATTCACCCCTCCACTTT.

The V gene is TRBV7-2, the J gene TRBJ1-5; 8 bases agree with TRBD1. V shed 5 bases, J shed 5 bases, and the junction held 8 bases outside the gene matches. This CDR3 comprises 15 residues. The V gene's germline CDR1 is SGHTA and CDR2 FQGNSA. CDR3 sequence reads: CASSTRQGSDQPQHF. The DNA of the CDR3 is TGTGCCAGCAGCACCCGACAGGGGTCAGATCAGCCCCAGCATTTT.

The chain recombines TRBV6-6 with TRBJ2-7; the D gene is possibly TRBD1 (5 bases). The germline V gene encodes CDR1 MNHNY and CDR2 SVGAGI (reference sequence). The CDR3 has 13 amino acids. V was shortened by 2 bases and J by 1 base, with 6 bases between the two germline ends. DNA for the CDR3: TGTGCCAGCAGTTACAGGGGATCCTACGAGCAGTACTTC. Translating gives CASSYRGSYEQYF.

The chain combines TRBV6-1 with TRBJ2-5, with TRBD1 identical over 7 bases. The CDR3 has 14 amino acids. CDR1 is MNHNS, CDR2 SASEGT, per germline. Trimming took 2 bases from V and 4 from J; bases not matched to a gene: 4. In nucleotides, the CDR3 is TGTGCCAGCAGTGAACCAGGACAGGCAGAGACCCAGTACTTC. Residues: CASSEPGQAETQYF.

The table lists this clonotype with many counts. This chain joins TRBV7-2 and TRBJ2-1, with 9 bases fitting TRBD1. V lost 5 bases to trimming and J lost 7 bases; unmatched junction nucleotides: 9. The CDR3 runs 15 residues. Germline CDR1 reads SGHTA; CDR2 reads FQGNSA. The CDR3 coding sequence is TGTGCCAGCAGCATAACCGGGACAGGGCAGAATGAGCAGTTCTTC. This encodes CASSITGTGQNEQFF.

This clonotype has only a few counts. This chain uses TRBV27 with TRBJ1-1; 9 bases are shared with TRBD1. CDR3 size: 15 residues. The V gene end was trimmed by 2 bases and the J gene end by 2 bases; junction bases not matched to a gene: 3. Germline V gene data show CDR1 as MNHEY and CDR2 as SMNVEV (reference sequence). The DNA of the CDR3 is TGTGCCAGCAGTTTAACAGGGGGCCGTAACACTGAAGCTTTCTTT. This encodes CASSLTGGRNTEAFF.

This sequence joins TRBV12-3 or TRBV12-4 and TRBJ2-7; 8 bases are shared with TRBD1. The trim removed 4 bases at V and 4 bases at J, leaving 9 bases unmatched. The CDR3 has 15 amino acids. CDR3 in DNA: TGTGCCAGCAGTTCCGGACAGGGCCTTTCGTACGAGCAGTACTTC. Protein sequence: CASSSGQGLSYEQYF.

At least ten counts were recorded for this clonotype. V is TRBV6-5 and J is TRBJ1-1, with D hard to call. V shed 0 bases and J shed 3 bases, with 11 bases lying between them. CDR3 length: 15 residues. Germline CDR1 and CDR2: MNHEY and SVGAGI. CDR3 DNA sequence: TGTGCCAGCAGTTACTCCAGGCACGCGGACACTGAAGCTTTCTTT. Translating gives CASSYSRHADTEAFF.

The chain recombines TRBV7-8 with TRBJ2-1; 9 bases are a match to TRBD1. V lost 5 bases and J lost 2; bases outside the gene matches: 31. CDR1 is SGHVS, CDR2 FQNEAQ, per germline. This CDR3 contains 24 residues. The CDR3 is CASSPRYRDRVHANVPRTYNEQFF. The DNA of the CDR3 is TGTGCCAGCAGCCCGAGATACCGGGACAGGGTACACGCAAACGTTCCAAGGACCTACAATGAGCAGTTCTTC.

In this sample, this clonotype turned up a few times. The V and J genes are TRBV5-6 and TRBJ2-5; D is unclear. Germline V gene lookup returns CDR1 SGHDT and CDR2 YYEEEE. V dropped 0 bases and J dropped 3 bases, with 9 bases sitting between them. This CDR3 spans 14 amino acids. CDR3 loop: CASSLGPPKETQYF. The CDR3, as DNA: TGTGCCAGCAGCTTGGGCCCCCCAAAAGAGACCCAGTACTTC. Based on the CDR3 plus reference TRBV5-6 and TRBJ2-5, the full variable domain is DAGVTQSPTHLIKTRGQQVTLRCSPKSGHDTVSWYQQALGQGPQFIFQYYEEEERQRGNFPDRFSGHQFPNYSSELNVNALLLGDSALYLCASSLGPPKETQYFGPGTRLLVL.

This clonotype has only a few counts. The chain has TRBV5-1 and TRBJ2-1, with 9 bases identical to TRBD2. The germline V gene has CDR1 SGHRS and CDR2 YFSETQ. V lost 8 bases and J lost 5; bases outside the gene matches: 8. The CDR3 has 14 residues. CDR3 amino acids: CASFNSGGHNEQFF. For the CDR3, the DNA is TGCGCCAGTTTTAACAGCGGGGGGCACAATGAGCAGTTCTTC.

The CDR3 DNA sequence: TGTGCCACCAAACAGGGGACCGGGGAGCTGTTTTTT. This codes for CATKQGTGELFF. The V gene is TRBV10-3, the J gene TRBJ2-2, with 7 bases aligning to TRBD1. The V segment lost 10 bases and the J segment 5 bases; nucleotides outside the gene matches: 4. Germline V gives CDR1 ENHRY, CDR2 SYGVKD. The CDR3 sequence is 12 residues long.

This clonotype was counted at least ten times. CDR3 sequence (DNA): TGCGCCAGCAGTCAGTCATGGGGCTCGATTGAAAAACTGTTTTTT. Translated: CASSQSWGSIEKLFF. This chain uses TRBV23-1 with TRBJ1-4; weak D call: TRBD1 (5 bases). TRBV23-1 counts as an open reading frame of uncertain function. CDR3 length: 15 residues. Trimming removed 3 bases at V and 7 bases at J, with 15 bases between.

This clonotype came up many times. The chain couples TRBV29-1 to TRBJ1-5; D gene ambiguous. Germline V gene lookup returns CDR1 SQVTM and CDR2 ANQGSEA. CDR3 size: 12 residues. The V and J ends lost 7 bases and 4 bases respectively, with 11 bases between them. The DNA for the CDR3 is TGCAGCGCTGGCTTGTGGAATCAGCCCCAGCATTTT. This codes for CSAGLWNQPQHF.

This clonotype was seen more than once but under ten times. The chain links TRBV14 to TRBJ2-3; D assignment may be TRBD1 or TRBD2 (5 bases each). This CDR3 has 15 amino acids. The V end lost 4 bases, the J end lost 1 base, and 12 bases lay between the germline ends. CDR1 and CDR2 (germline): SGHDN, FVKESK. The CDR3 sequence: CASSRGSWGTDTQYF. CDR3 bases: TGTGCCAGCAGCCGGGGGAGTTGGGGCACAGATACGCAGTATTTT.

This clonotype was picked up a small number of times. The chain combines TRBV3-1 with TRBJ2-6, with a tentative D call TRBD1 (5 bases). This CDR3 has 17 amino acids. V was trimmed by 4 bases and J by 0 bases, leaving 13 bases between them. The germline CDR1 and CDR2 sequences are LGHDT and YNNKEL (reference sequence). This chain's CDR3 is CASSPLTVNSGANVLTF. The CDR3 nucleotides read TGTGCCAGCAGCCCCCTGACAGTGAACTCTGGGGCCAACGTCCTGACTTTC.

This clonotype was counted a few times. The chain is built from TRBV5-1 and TRBJ2-2, with TRBD1 identical over 7 bases. The CDR3 spans 14 residues. V shed 7 bases, J shed 6 bases, and the junction held 9 bases outside the gene matches. Looked up from germline, CDR1 is SGHRS and CDR2 is YFSETQ. The DNA for the CDR3 is TGCGCCAGCTGCCGGGACAGTACATCCGGGGAGCTGTTTTTT. This codes for CASCRDSTSGELFF.

Many counts were recorded for this clonotype. The chain employs TRBV20-1 and TRBJ2-1, with TRBD1 matching over 7 bases. Germline V gives CDR1 DFQATT, CDR2 SNEGSKA (reference sequence). The CDR3 loop spans 16 amino acids. The V segment lost 5 bases and the J segment 4 bases; nucleotides outside the gene matches: 14. The CDR3 region has the DNA TGCAGTGCTTACGTGATACAGGGGTCGGAATACAATGAGCAGTTCTTC. It codes for CSAYVIQGSEYNEQFF.

This clonotype showed up many times. V usage is TRBV5-1 and J usage is TRBJ1-2; D not resolved. The germline V gene has CDR1 SGHRS and CDR2 YFSETQ. The CDR3 consists of 11 residues. V was trimmed by 0 bases and J by 6 bases, leaving 3 bases between them. CDR3 coding DNA: TGCGCCAGCAGCTTGGAGGATGGCTACACCTTC. Amino acids: CASSLEDGYTF.

In its sample, this clonotype was seen many times. The CDR3 is CASSFTEGSEAFF. CDR3 nucleotide sequence: TGTGCCAGCAGCTTCACGGAGGGCAGTGAAGCTTTCTTT. V gene TRBV7-9 combines with J gene TRBJ1-1; D is uncertain. Per the germline V gene, CDR1 is SEHNR and CDR2 is FQNEAQ (reference sequence). The V end was cut by 3 bases, the J end by 7 bases, with 12 bases between. This CDR3 comprises 13 residues.

This clonotype appeared a few times. The V gene is TRBV20-1, the J gene TRBJ2-1; D might be TRBD1 (5 bases). Looked up from germline, CDR1 is DFQATT and CDR2 is SNEGSKA (reference sequence). Trimming shortened V by 4 bases and J by 5 bases, and 15 bases separated the two germline ends. The CDR3 contains 14 residues. As DNA, the CDR3 is TGCAGTGCTACCCGACAGCCCAAGAACAATGAGCAGTTCTTC. Protein: CSATRQPKNNEQFF.

This clonotype was seen repeatedly, ten times or more. The genes are TRBV29-1 and TRBJ2-2; the match to TRBD1 covers 11 bases. Germline V gene sequence: CDR1 SQVTM, CDR2 ANQGSEA. The CDR3 spans 15 residues. V lost 5 bases, J lost 3 bases, and 5 bases stayed unmatched. CDR3 in DNA: TGCAGCGTTAGGACAGGGGGCAAAGACACCGGGGAGCTGTTTTTT. It codes for CSVRTGGKDTGELFF.

This clonotype has at least ten counts. This sequence joins TRBV9 and TRBJ2-3; TRBD2 agrees at 9 bases. Germline lookup yields CDR1 SGDLS and CDR2 YYNGEE. The CDR3 spans 18 residues. After removal of 0 bases from V and 6 bases from J, the junction contained 14 bases not matched to a gene. DNA of the CDR3: TGTGCCAGCAGCGTAGGGCTAGCGGGGACCCGACCCCCCGATACGCAGTATTTT. Amino acid sequence: CASSVGLAGTRPPDTQYF.